One sample yielded the 25 T cell receptor beta chains listed below, sequenced in a study of blood T cell repertoires in COVID-19. Assay: immunoSEQ multiplex PCR; the TCRdb copy retains only in-frame clones and omits some. The sample has about 190,000 clones; around 78% are singletons. The specimen sequenced was peripheral blood. These receptors were taken from a woman aged 80 or over with active or convalescent COVID-19.

Regarding this clone: Other DNA sequences within the sample encode an identical CDR3. V is TRBV28 and J is TRBJ1-6; maybe TRBD1 (6 bases). Germline-derived CDR1 and CDR2 are MDHEN and SYDVKM. The CDR3 has 12 amino acids. Trimming shortened V by 6 bases and J by 9 bases, and 9 bases separated the two germline ends. CDR3 residues: CASSLQGSPLHF. The CDR3 region has the DNA TGTGCCAGCAGCCTACAGGGTTCACCCCTCCACTTT. The full variable domain, in which reference TRBV28 and TRBJ1-6 provide the parts outside the CDR3, is DVKVTQSSRYLVKRTGEKVFLECVQDMDHENMFWYRQDPGLGLRLIYFSYDVKMKEKGDIPEGYSVSREKKERFSLILESASTNQTSMYLCASSLQGSPLHFGNGTRLTVT.

This clone was seen more than once but under ten times. The chain links TRBV11-2 to TRBJ2-7; D call uncertain. The CDR3 extends over 14 amino acids. V was trimmed by 5 bases and J by 2 bases, leaving 13 bases between them. The germline gives CDR1 SGHAT, CDR2 FQNNGV. The CDR3 is CASSRLVSTYEQYF. In DNA, the CDR3 is TGTGCCAGCAGCCGCCTTGTCTCTACCTACGAGCAGTACTTC.

This clone was counted many times. The chain links TRBV4-1 to TRBJ1-2; 7 nucleotides match TRBD1. CDR3 length: 14 amino acids. Germline V lookup: CDR1 MGHRA, CDR2 YSYEKL. Trimming cost V 1 base and J 4 bases; bases outside gene matches: 3. The CDR3 is CASSQADRSYGYTF. CDR3 nucleotide sequence: TGCGCCAGCAGCCAAGCGGACAGGTCCTATGGCTACACCTTC.

V usage is TRBV5-1 and J usage is TRBJ2-5, with 13 bases fitting TRBD2. V gave up 0 bases and J gave up 3 bases; unmatched junction bases: 5. The CDR3 extends over 17 amino acids. Germline CDR1 is SGHRS and CDR2 is YFSETQ. The CDR3 spells CASSLGTSGGQEETQYF. In DNA, the CDR3 is TGCGCCAGCAGCTTGGGGACTAGCGGGGGCCAAGAAGAGACCCAGTACTTC.

The chain is built from TRBV28 and TRBJ2-7; D possibly corresponds to TRBD1 (6 bases). Trimming shortened V by 6 bases and J by 3 bases, and 12 bases separated the two germline ends. From germline, CDR1 is MDHEN and CDR2 SYDVKM. This CDR3 has 13 residues. CDR3 coding DNA: TGTGCCAGCAGACCGGACAGCGGCTACGAGCAGTACTTC. This encodes CASRPDSGYEQYF.

The chain uses TRBV6-5 and TRBJ1-3, with D unclear. Germline assignment: CDR1 MNHEY and CDR2 SVGAGI. This CDR3 region has 13 residues. V shed 6 bases and J shed 4 bases, with 10 bases lying between them. For the CDR3, the DNA is TGTGCCAGCAGAATACGTAGAGGAAACACCATATATTTT. It is translated as CASRIRRGNTIYF.

The chain has TRBV7-9 and TRBJ1-2; D call uncertain. The V end lost 6 bases, the J end lost 0 bases, and 17 bases lay between the germline ends. The CDR3 runs 16 residues. Germline assignment: CDR1 SEHNR and CDR2 FQNEAQ (reference sequence). The CDR3 region has the DNA TGTGCCAGCAGTCCATGGCAGGATTCGACTAACTATGGCTACACCTTC. Encoded protein: CASSPWQDSTNYGYTF.

The chain uses TRBV28 and TRBJ2-7; D remains ambiguous. The germline V and J ends were trimmed by 4 bases and 0 bases, with 10 bases remaining between them. CDR1 and CDR2 (germline): MDHEN, SYDVKM. The CDR3 is made up of 14 amino acids. Written as DNA, the CDR3 is TGTGCCAGCAGTTCAGGCGCGAGCTCCTACGAGCAGTACTTC. Translating it yields CASSSGASSYEQYF.

This clone was seen a few times. This chain links TRBV29-1 with TRBJ2-1; possible D gene TRBD2, 6 bases. V shed 4 bases and J shed 2 bases, with 12 bases lying between them. This CDR3 region has 14 residues. The germline CDR1 and CDR2 sequences are SQVTM and ANQGSEA. The CDR3 sequence is CSVGGTFPYNEQFF. CDR3 nucleotide sequence: TGCAGCGTTGGCGGGACTTTCCCCTACAATGAGCAGTTCTTC.

This chain links TRBV4-3 with TRBJ1-2, with 8 bases aligning to TRBD1. The CDR3 contains 20 residues. Per the germline V gene, CDR1 is LGHNA and CDR2 is YSLEER. With 0 bases clipped from V and 7 bases from J, the junction kept 22 bases outside the gene matches. CDR3 DNA sequence: TGCGCCAGCAGCCAAGATCTCTTTTCGCCCACCACAGGGGGAGGCAGTGGCTACACCTTC. Its protein is CASSQDLFSPTTGGGSGYTF.

This sequence joins TRBV5-8 and TRBJ2-1; maybe TRBD2 (7 bases). V was shortened by 9 bases and J by 1 base, with 23 bases between the two germline ends. The CDR3 spans 17 residues. Germline V gene data show CDR1 as SGHTS and CDR2 as YDEGEE. CDR3 sequence reads: CATTRSGGYSSYNEQFF. DNA of the CDR3: TGTGCCACCACCCGTTCGGGGGGCTATAGTTCCTACAATGAGCAGTTCTTC.

The chain links TRBV5-1 to TRBJ1-1; TRBD1 agrees at 7 bases. The CDR3 spans 12 residues. The germline V gene encodes CDR1 SGHRS and CDR2 YFSETQ. With V trimmed by 4 bases and J by 7 bases, 4 bases remained unmatched. CDR3 residues: CASSLGQVEAFF. In DNA form, the CDR3 reads TGCGCCAGCAGCCTAGGACAGGTTGAAGCTTTCTTT.

V and J are TRBV5-1 and TRBJ1-5; D is unresolved. The CDR3 runs 13 residues. V shed 3 bases and J shed 7 bases, with 11 bases lying between them. In germline, CDR1 is SGHRS, CDR2 YFSETQ. This chain's CDR3 is CASSWMIGQPQHF. CDR3 DNA sequence: TGCGCCAGCAGCTGGATGATCGGGCAGCCCCAGCATTTT.

CDR3 nucleotide sequence: TGTGCCAGCAGCGATAGACAGGGTGCTGGAAACACCATATATTTT. Its translation: CASSDRQGAGNTIYF. The chain is built from TRBV11-2 and TRBJ1-3; 7 bases map to TRBD1. V shed 5 bases and J 2 bases; nucleotides not matched to a gene: 6. Germline V gives CDR1 SGHAT, CDR2 FQNNGV. The CDR3 has 15 amino acids.

J is TRBJ2-3 and V is TRBV4-3; no firm D call. Deletions cut 3 bases from V and 1 base from J, with 8 bases between. CDR1 is LGHNA and CDR2 is YSLEER in the germline V gene. This CDR3 has 14 residues. CDR3 DNA sequence: TGCGCCAGCAGCCACCGCACTGGCACAGATACGCAGTATTTT. It encodes CASSHRTGTDTQYF.

Only one count was recorded for this clone. The V gene is TRBV5-5, the J gene TRBJ1-6, with 10 bases aligning to TRBD1. The length of the CDR3 is 14 residues. The germline V gene has CDR1 SGHKS and CDR2 YYEKEE (reference sequence). The junction had 2 bases not matched to a gene; V was cut back by 3 bases and J by 8 bases. CDR3 coding DNA: TGTGCCAGCAGCTGGGACAGGGGCGATTCACCCCTCCACTTT. It yields the protein CASSWDRGDSPLHF.

The V and J genes are TRBV27 and TRBJ2-3; D is perhaps TRBD1 (6 bases). Trimming removed 6 bases from V and 4 bases from J, with 14 bases in between. The CDR3 runs 14 residues. Germline CDR1 MNHEY, CDR2 SMNVEV (reference sequence). CDR3 in amino acids: CASRYRERADTQYF. The CDR3 region has the DNA TGTGCCAGCAGATACAGGGAAAGGGCAGATACGCAGTATTTT.

This sequence joins TRBV5-1 and TRBJ2-3, with TRBD2 as a possible D gene (6 bases). The germline V gene encodes CDR1 SGHRS and CDR2 YFSETQ. The CDR3 sequence is 14 residues long. V lost 7 bases, J lost 0 bases, and 12 bases lay in between. The chain's CDR3 is CASSERASTDTQYF. CDR3 in DNA: TGCGCCAGCTCCGAGCGGGCGAGCACAGATACGCAGTATTTT. The variable domain in full, completed from reference TRBV5-1 and TRBJ2-3, reads KAGVTQTPRYLIKTRGQQVTLSCSPISGHRSVSWYQQTPGQGLQFLFEYFSETQRNKGNFPGRFSGRQFSNSRSEMNVSTLELGDSALYLCASSERASTDTQYFGPGTRLTVL.

The chain recombines TRBV9 with TRBJ1-2; D gene uncertain. The CDR3 runs to 15 residues. V lost 0 bases and J lost 0, with 9 bases in between. The V gene's germline CDR1 is SGDLS and CDR2 YYNGEE. The CDR3 DNA follows: TGTGCCAGCAGCGTAGCCAGCAGCGCTAACTATGGCTACACCTTC. Amino acids: CASSVASSANYGYTF.

The rearrangement joins TRBV5-6 to TRBJ1-2; 8 bases agree with TRBD1. This CDR3 has 14 amino acids. CDR1 is SGHDT, CDR2 YYEEEE, per germline. J gave up 6 bases and V 4 bases, and 8 bases lay outside the gene matches. The CDR3 reads CASSRGTGLNGYTF. CDR3 coding DNA: TGTGCCAGCAGCCGTGGGACAGGTTTGAATGGCTACACCTTC.

The chain links TRBV7-8 to TRBJ1-1; D call uncertain. The V end was cut by 6 bases, the J end by 1 base, with 15 bases between. Per germline, CDR1 SGHVS and CDR2 FQNEAQ. CDR3 size: 15 residues. For the CDR3, the DNA is TGTGCCAGCAGATCTGGCCTCGGGAGGAACACTGAAGCTTTCTTT. As protein: CASRSGLGRNTEAFF.

CDR3 sequence reads: CASSEAGGREGSPLHF. The CDR3 coding sequence is TGTGCCAGCAGTGAAGCGGGTGGCAGGGAGGGTTCACCCCTCCACTTT. The J gene is TRBJ1-6, the V gene TRBV6-1; TRBD1 might be the D (5 bases). CDR1 is MNHNS, CDR2 SASEGT, per germline. Trimming removed 0 bases at V and 9 bases at J, with 15 bases between. This CDR3 region has 16 residues.

V and J are TRBV28 and TRBJ2-4, with 7 bases matching TRBD1. CDR3 length equals 16 residues. Losses at the gene ends were 6 bases for V and 0 bases for J; bases not matched to a gene: 8. Germline CDR1 and CDR2: MDHEN and SYDVKM. Here the CDR3 reads CASRSYRGEAKNIQYF. The CDR3 nucleotides read TGTGCCAGCAGGTCTTACAGGGGAGAAGCCAAAAACATTCAGTACTTC.

This chain connects TRBV6-5 to TRBJ1-1; perhaps TRBD1 as D (5 bases). CDR1 MNHEY and CDR2 SVGAGI come from the germline V gene. The V end lost 5 bases, the J end lost 2 bases, and 12 bases lay between the germline ends. The length of the CDR3 is 14 residues. The DNA of the CDR3 is TGTGCCAGCAGTATCCGGACACCAAACACTGAAGCTTTCTTT. This sequence encodes CASSIRTPNTEAFF.

This chain joins TRBV9 and TRBJ2-3, with D possibly matching TRBD2 (5 bases). V gave up 3 bases and J gave up 2 bases, with 16 bases separating them. The CDR3 sequence is 16 residues long. Germline CDR1 SGDLS, CDR2 YYNGEE. In DNA form, the CDR3 reads TGTGCCAGCAGCGCGACGCGGTCACGGGACACAGATACGCAGTATTTT. Translated: CASSATRSRDTDTQYF.